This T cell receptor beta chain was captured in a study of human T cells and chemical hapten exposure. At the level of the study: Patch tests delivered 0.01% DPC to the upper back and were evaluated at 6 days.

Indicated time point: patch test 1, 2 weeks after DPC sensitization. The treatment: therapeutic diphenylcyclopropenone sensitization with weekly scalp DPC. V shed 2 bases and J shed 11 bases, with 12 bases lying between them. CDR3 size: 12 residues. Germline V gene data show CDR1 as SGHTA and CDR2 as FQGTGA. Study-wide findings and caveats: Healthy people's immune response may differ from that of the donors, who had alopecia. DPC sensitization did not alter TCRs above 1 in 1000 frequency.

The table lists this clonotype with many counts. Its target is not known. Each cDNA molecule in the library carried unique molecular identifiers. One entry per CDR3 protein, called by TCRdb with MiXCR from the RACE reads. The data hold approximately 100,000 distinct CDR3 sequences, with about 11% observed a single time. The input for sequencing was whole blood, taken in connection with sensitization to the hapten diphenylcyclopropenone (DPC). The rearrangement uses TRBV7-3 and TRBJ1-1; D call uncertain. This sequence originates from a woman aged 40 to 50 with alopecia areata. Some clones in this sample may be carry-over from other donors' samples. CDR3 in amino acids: CASSLGHPPAFF. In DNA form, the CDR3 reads TGTGCCAGCAGCTTAGGGCATCCCCCGGCTTTCTTT.